This T cell receptor (beta chain) is from a study of cytomegalovirus exposure and HLA in healthy donors. Overall study findings and caveats: Cytomegalovirus-associated status was assigned to some 180 TCR beta chains.

This clone came up many times. What it recognizes is unknown. PCR used 60 Vbeta primers and 13 Jbeta primers. Measured with immunoSEQ multiplex PCR; TCRdb has only the in-frame clones, and not every one. The sample holds 95,000 to 150,000 clones, around two thirds seen once. Between the trimmed V and J ends, which lost 0 bases and 2 bases, there was a span of 6 bases. CDR3 length: 13 amino acids. Germline assignment: CDR1 SGHKS and CDR2 YYEKEE (reference sequence). The material sequenced was PBMCs. The sequence was collected from a woman between 35 and 50 years old in good health and CMV-seropositive. The chain links TRBV5-5 to TRBJ2-7, with no clear D. The CDR3: CASSLGAAYEQYF. In DNA, the CDR3 is TGTGCCAGCAGCTTGGGGGCCGCCTACGAGCAGTACTTC.